The clone carrying this T cell receptor beta chain turned up a few times. A read error may account for a junction end that differs from germline. This entry comes from a study of tumor-infiltrating lymphocytes in primary liver carcinoma. The germline gives CDR1 SGHAT, CDR2 FQDESV (reference sequence). The CDR3 runs 15 residues. TCR beta cDNA was made from 400 to 500 ng total RNA with a constant-region primer. Three nested multiplex PCR rounds, a slightly modified ARM-PCR method, built the TCR beta libraries. The first two PCR rounds used TRBV1-TRBV30 primers with a Cbeta primer, approximately 10 cycles each. MiXCR was run by TCRdb on the multiplex PCR reads, yielding one entry per CDR3 protein. The profile covers 150,000 to 200,000 distinct CDR3 sequences, with over 80% appearing a single time and approximately 18% taken by the ten largest. The tissue used was unsorted bulk material of roughly 17-31 mg. RNA and DNA were co-extracted from it with the AllPrep DNA/RNA mini kit. Treatment of the patients' primary liver carcinoma consisted of surgical resection. Each individual tumor supplied samples from five separate regions.

This clonotype originated in a man aged 40-50 years with primary liver carcinoma and hepatitis B virus infection. The chain carries TRBV11-1 and TRBJ1-1, with D maybe TRBD1 (6 bases). Sequences were obtained from tumor tissue from primary liver carcinoma. For the CDR3, the DNA is TGTGTCAGCAGCTTAGCAGGGGCTGGGAACATTGAAGCTTTCTTT. Translated: CVSSLAGAGNIEAFF.